A single sample is the source of the 26 T cell receptor beta chains below, sequenced in a study of OX40 agonist ivuxolimab in advanced cancers. Assay: immunoSEQ multiplex PCR; the TCRdb copy retains only in-frame clones and omits some. The sample shows approximately 20,000 clones, roughly 78% of them seen only once. This material consisted of CD4+ or CD8+ T cells sorted from blood, taken in a trial of the OX40 agonist ivuxolimab. The receptors come from an adult with an advanced solid tumor such as melanoma, head and neck, liver or kidney cancer.

This chain joins TRBV6-6 and TRBJ1-4, with D possibly being TRBD1 (5 bases). V was trimmed by 3 bases and J by 5 bases, leaving 13 bases between them. Germline V gene lookup returns CDR1 MNHNY and CDR2 SVGAGI (reference sequence). This CDR3 spans 15 amino acids. This CDR3 is CASSYRDGPNEKLFF. DNA for the CDR3: TGTGCCAGCAGTTATCGGGACGGACCAAATGAAAAACTGTTTTTT.

This rearrangement joins TRBV11-2 to TRBJ2-1; D is uncertain. Trimming pared 1 base from V and 6 bases from J, leaving 13 bases between. The CDR3 totals 15 residues. Germline-derived CDR1 and CDR2 are SGHAT and FQNNGV. The CDR3 DNA sequence: TGTGCCAGCAGCTTAGGAACTCTCCTCCGCAATGAGCAGTTCTTC. It translates to CASSLGTLLRNEQFF.

This clone appeared a few times. Here the CDR3 reads CASSPTIMTAVVTDTQYF. CDR3 DNA sequence: TGTGCCAGCAGCCCGACAATCATGACGGCGGTTGTCACAGATACGCAGTATTTT. V gene TRBV7-9 combines with J gene TRBJ2-3; no clear D gene. Looked up from germline, CDR1 is SEHNR and CDR2 is FQNEAQ (reference sequence). The CDR3 loop spans 18 amino acids. Trimming cost V 5 bases and J 2 bases, with 23 bases left between them.

This clone was detected only once. This chain links TRBV6-1 with TRBJ1-2; TRBD1 agrees at 8 bases. The V gene's germline CDR1 is MNHNS and CDR2 SASEGT. This CDR3 contains 13 residues. V gave up 6 bases and J gave up 2 bases; unmatched junction bases: 2. CDR3 protein: CASRGQGNYGYTF. The CDR3 bases are TGTGCCAGCAGAGGACAGGGAAACTATGGCTACACCTTC.

The chain combines TRBV2 with TRBJ2-5; 12 bases are a match to TRBD2. CDR3 length: 21 residues. V shed 1 base and J 0 bases; nucleotides not matched to a gene: 15. Germline V gene lookup returns CDR1 SNHLY and CDR2 FYNNEI. CDR3: CASSEGASGRAGTMYQETQYF. CDR3 sequence (DNA): TGTGCCAGCAGTGAAGGGGCTAGCGGGAGGGCCGGAACAATGTACCAAGAGACCCAGTACTTC.

This chain uses TRBV7-9 with TRBJ1-1; TRBD1 matches 9 bases. CDR1 is SEHNR, CDR2 FQNEAQ, per germline (reference sequence). The CDR3 covers 14 residues. The V and J ends lost 2 bases and 5 bases, in that order; junction bases with no gene match: 3. This CDR3 is CASSLTGGGTEAFF. Here the CDR3 DNA reads TGTGCCAGCAGCTTAACAGGGGGCGGTACTGAAGCTTTCTTT.

The chain links TRBV2 to TRBJ2-7, with D unclear. The V gene's germline CDR1 is SNHLY and CDR2 FYNNEI. This CDR3 comprises 14 residues. V was clipped by 3 bases and J by 2 bases, with 11 bases between them. The CDR3 is CASSESVYTYEQYF. DNA of the CDR3: TGTGCCAGCAGTGAGTCTGTCTACACCTACGAGCAGTACTTC.

V is TRBV5-1 and J is TRBJ1-1; D perhaps matches TRBD1 (6 bases). Germline V gene sequence: CDR1 SGHRS, CDR2 YFSETQ. V lost 2 bases and J 1 base, leaving 9 bases between the germline ends. The CDR3 runs to 14 residues. This chain's CDR3 is CASSFKQGNTEAFF. CDR3 nucleotides: TGCGCCAGCAGCTTTAAACAGGGGAACACTGAAGCTTTCTTT.

The V gene is TRBV9, the J gene TRBJ2-7; the match to TRBD2 covers 9 bases. The V gene's germline CDR1 is SGDLS and CDR2 YYNGEE. This CDR3 comprises 13 residues. The J segment lost 4 bases and the V segment lost 4 bases, leaving 3 bases of the junction unmatched. In DNA form, the CDR3 reads TGTGCCAGCAGCTTTACTAGCGGGTACGAGCAGTACTTC. Protein product: CASSFTSGYEQYF.

This clone was detected only a few times. The V call is TRBV2, the J call TRBJ1-4, with 9 nucleotides matching TRBD1. The germline gives CDR1 SNHLY, CDR2 FYNNEI. The J segment lost 7 bases and the V segment lost 8 bases, leaving 11 bases of the junction unmatched. This CDR3 is 15 amino acids long. CDR3 in amino acids: CASGDRVLVAEKLFF. The CDR3 DNA sequence: TGTGCCAGCGGGGACAGGGTGCTTGTGGCTGAAAAACTGTTTTTT.

The chain combines TRBV7-9 with TRBJ2-1, with 8 bases that match TRBD2. CDR3 length: 16 residues. Looked up from germline, CDR1 is SEHNR and CDR2 is FQNEAQ (reference sequence). V was pared by 5 bases and J by 7 bases, with 13 bases of the junction left unmatched. The CDR3 reads CASSVYPGGPWNEQFF. The CDR3 DNA reads TGTGCCAGCAGCGTATACCCGGGAGGGCCGTGGAATGAGCAGTTCTTC.

The chain combines TRBV27 with TRBJ1-5; 8 bases match TRBD1. J was trimmed by 1 base and V by 5 bases; bases with no gene match: 4. The CDR3 is made up of 15 amino acids. Germline V lookup: CDR1 MNHEY, CDR2 SMNVEV (reference sequence). The DNA of the CDR3 is TGTGCCAGCAGTATGCGACAGGGGAGCAATCAGCCCCAGCATTTT. It is translated as CASSMRQGSNQPQHF.

Here the CDR3 DNA reads TGTGCCAGCAGTTACTTGGATTGGGGGGATACTGAAGCTTTCTTT. Translating it yields CASSYLDWGDTEAFF. This sequence joins TRBV6-6 and TRBJ1-1, with D possibly being TRBD1 (5 bases). This CDR3 contains 15 residues. CDR1 and CDR2 (germline): MNHNY, SVGAGI (reference sequence). Trimming left V 1 base short and J 5 bases short, with 14 bases between.

The rearrangement uses TRBV5-6 and TRBJ2-7; 7 bases are shared with TRBD1. V trimming: 0 bases; J trimming: 4 bases; junction bases outside the gene matches: 4. The CDR3 is made up of 14 amino acids. The germline V gene has CDR1 SGHDT and CDR2 YYEEEE. CDR3 coding DNA: TGTGCCAGCAGCTTGGGGGACAGAGGGTACGAGCAGTACTTC. Translated: CASSLGDRGYEQYF.

This clone was counted only a few times. This chain joins TRBV12-5 and TRBJ2-7, with a tentative D call TRBD1 (5 bases). Germline V gene lookup returns CDR1 LGHNT and CDR2 FRNRAP. Trimming took 1 base from V and 6 from J, leaving 10 bases between them. This CDR3 contains 13 residues. DNA for the CDR3: TGTGCTAGTGGTTTGGGCCAGGGTTCCGAGCAGTACTTC. Its translation is CASGLGQGSEQYF.

J is TRBJ2-5 and V is TRBV11-2, with D tentatively TRBD2 (6 bases). Gene TRBJ2-7 matches the end of the DNA better, so the J call may be wrong. Per the germline V gene, CDR1 is SGHAT and CDR2 is FQNNGV. There are 13 residues in the CDR3. The CDR3 bases are TGTGCCAGCAGCTTAGCGGGGGCCTACGAGCAGTACTTC. This translates into CASSLAGAYEQYF.

The chain uses TRBV6-5 and TRBJ2-1, with D hard to call. The germline V gene has CDR1 MNHEY and CDR2 SVGAGI. The ends were cut back, 4 bases at V and 4 bases at J, with 8 bases in the middle. CDR3 length equals 13 residues. The CDR3 sequence is CASSFDEYNEQFF. The CDR3 DNA follows: TGTGCCAGCAGTTTCGACGAGTACAATGAGCAGTTCTTC.

This chain connects TRBV27 to TRBJ2-1; TRBD2 matches 13 bases. Trimming cost V 5 bases and J 7 bases; bases outside gene matches: 5. Looked up from germline, CDR1 is MNHEY and CDR2 is SMNVEV (reference sequence). This CDR3 is 15 amino acids long. CDR3 sequence (DNA): TGTGCCAGCAGTCTCGGACTAGCGGGAGTGAATGAGCAGTTCTTC. Translating it yields CASSLGLAGVNEQFF.

The chain employs TRBV2 and TRBJ1-4, with D unresolved. Germline V gene data show CDR1 as SNHLY and CDR2 as FYNNEI. The V and J ends lost 6 bases and 4 bases respectively, with 12 bases between them. This CDR3 has 14 amino acids. In nucleotides, the CDR3 is TGTGCCAGCAGGATGGACGTCAATAATGAAAAACTGTTTTTT. Its protein is CASRMDVNNEKLFF.

V usage is TRBV6-5 and J usage is TRBJ1-2, with D possibly TRBD1 on 5 matching bases. This CDR3 has 13 residues. Trimming pared 2 bases from V and 6 bases from J, leaving 10 bases between. Germline lookup yields CDR1 MNHEY and CDR2 SVGAGI. CDR3 nucleotide sequence: TGTGCCAGCAGTTACATGGTAGGGGATGGCTACACCTTC. It translates to CASSYMVGDGYTF.

The chain links TRBV27 to TRBJ2-1; TRBD1 aligns across 10 bases. CDR1 is MNHEY, CDR2 SMNVEV, per germline (reference sequence). This CDR3 spans 14 amino acids. Losses at the gene ends were 6 bases for V and 4 bases for J; bases not matched to a gene: 3. CDR3 nucleotides: TGTGCCAGCAGGCGGACAGGGGGATACAATGAGCAGTTCTTC. It yields the protein CASRRTGGYNEQFF.

This sequence joins TRBV6-5 and TRBJ1-2; D unresolved. CDR1 is MNHEY and CDR2 is SVGAGI in the germline V gene. V was cut by 0 bases and J by 1 base, with 6 bases left in between. This CDR3 is built from 14 residues. The CDR3 DNA reads TGTGCCAGCAGTTACTCGACGCGTAACTATGGCTACACCTTC. Its protein is CASSYSTRNYGYTF.

This rearrangement joins TRBV19 to TRBJ2-7; TRBD1 might be the D (6 bases). V gave up 1 base and J gave up 0 bases, with 16 bases separating them. Germline V gene sequence: CDR1 LNHDA, CDR2 SQIVND (reference sequence). The CDR3 loop spans 17 amino acids. The CDR3 nucleotides are TGTGCCAGTAGTATAGGATCCGGGACATTAAGCTCCTACGAGCAGTACTTC. This translates into CASSIGSGTLSSYEQYF. Full variable domain (outside the CDR3, taken from reference TRBV19 and TRBJ2-7): DGGITQSPKYLFRKEGQNVTLSCEQNLNHDAMYWYRQDPGQGLRLIYYSQIVNDFQKGDIAEGYSVSREKKESFPLTVTSAQKNPTAFYLCASSIGSGTLSSYEQYFGPGTRLTVT.

The chain is built from TRBV10-1 and TRBJ2-2; 7 bases are a match to TRBD1. V dropped 4 bases and J dropped 0; count of bases not matched to a gene: 11. Germline V gene data show CDR1 as WNHNN and CDR2 as SYGVQD (reference sequence). The CDR3 contains 18 residues. CDR3 nucleotide sequence: TGCGCCAGCAGTGGCAGACAGGGCCTTATTTCGAACACCGGGGAGCTGTTTTTT. It translates to CASSGRQGLISNTGELFF.

With respect to this clone: An end of the junction does not agree with germline; a read error may underlie this. The J gene is TRBJ2-7, the V gene TRBV5-3; either TRBD1 or TRBD2 may supply D (5 bases each). TRBV5-3 is flagged as an ORF with uncertain function. This CDR3 comprises 12 residues. CDR3 in DNA: TGTGCCAGCAGCTTGGCTGGGGGCGAGCAGTACTTC. As protein: CASSLAGGEQYF.

V gene TRBV29-1 combines with J gene TRBJ2-7; tentatively, D is TRBD1 (6 bases). Per the germline V gene, CDR1 is SQVTM and CDR2 is ANQGSEA. This CDR3 spans 13 amino acids. V was cut by 7 bases and J by 2 bases, with 15 bases left in between. This CDR3 reads CSARDMGTYEQYF. In DNA form, the CDR3 reads TGCAGCGCACGGGACATGGGGACCTACGAGCAGTACTTC.